Here is one TCR beta chain with its context. Trimming removed 10 bases at V and 4 bases at J, with 13 bases between. From germline, CDR1 is MDHEN and CDR2 SYDVKM. The CDR3 length is 12 residues. TCRdb keeps only in-frame clones here, not all; method: immunoSEQ multiplex PCR. There are over a million clones in the sample; roughly 96% occur only once, and approximately 1.1% lies in the top ten. The sample comes from a study of shared clonotypes between healthy human individuals. The V and J genes are TRBV28 and TRBJ1-1; D is unclear. The sequence was obtained from a young man in good health. The sequenced sample consisted of naive CD4+ T cells sorted from blood. Subset given: CD45RA+ positively selected. The CDR3 loop reads CAISGPITEAFF. CDR3 in DNA: TGTGCCATCTCCGGTCCGATCACTGAAGCTTTCTTT.